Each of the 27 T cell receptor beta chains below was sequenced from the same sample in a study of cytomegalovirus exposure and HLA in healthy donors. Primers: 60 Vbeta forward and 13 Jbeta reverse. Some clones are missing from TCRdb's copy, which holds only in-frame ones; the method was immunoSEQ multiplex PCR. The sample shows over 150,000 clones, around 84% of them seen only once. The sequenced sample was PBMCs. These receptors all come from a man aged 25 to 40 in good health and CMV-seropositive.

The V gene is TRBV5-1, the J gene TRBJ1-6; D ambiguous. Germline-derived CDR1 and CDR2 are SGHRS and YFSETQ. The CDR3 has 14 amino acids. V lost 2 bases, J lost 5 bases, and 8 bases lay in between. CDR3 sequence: CASSLNSNNSPLHF. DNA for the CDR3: TGCGCCAGCAGCTTAAACAGCAATAATTCACCCCTCCACTTT.

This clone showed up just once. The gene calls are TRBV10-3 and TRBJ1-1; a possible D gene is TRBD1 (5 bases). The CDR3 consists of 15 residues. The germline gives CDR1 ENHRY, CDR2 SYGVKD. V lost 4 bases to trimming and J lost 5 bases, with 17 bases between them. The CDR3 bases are TGTGCCATCAGTGCCCGGGGGACCCCAGAGACTGAAGCTTTCTTT. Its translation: CAISARGTPETEAFF.

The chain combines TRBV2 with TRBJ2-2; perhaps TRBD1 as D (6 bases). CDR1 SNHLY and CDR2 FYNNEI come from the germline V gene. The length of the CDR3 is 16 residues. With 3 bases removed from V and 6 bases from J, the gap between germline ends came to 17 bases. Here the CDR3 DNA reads TGTGCCAGCAGTGACCAGCCCCAGGGGATAGCCGGGGAGCTGTTTTTT. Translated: CASSDQPQGIAGELFF.

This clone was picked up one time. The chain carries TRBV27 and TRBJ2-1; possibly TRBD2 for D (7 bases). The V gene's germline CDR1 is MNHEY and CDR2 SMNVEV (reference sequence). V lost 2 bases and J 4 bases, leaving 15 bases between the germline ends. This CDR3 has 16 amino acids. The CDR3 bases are TGTGCCAGCAGTTTAACGCGGGGGCCCCAGTACAATGAGCAGTTCTTC. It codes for CASSLTRGPQYNEQFF.

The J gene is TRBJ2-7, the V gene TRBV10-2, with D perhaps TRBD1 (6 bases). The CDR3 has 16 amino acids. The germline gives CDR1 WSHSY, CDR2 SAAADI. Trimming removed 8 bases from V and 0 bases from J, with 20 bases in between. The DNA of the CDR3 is TGCGCCAGCTCCAAACCCGGGACACTTTCCTCCTACGAGCAGTACGTC. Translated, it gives CASSKPGTLSSYEQYV.

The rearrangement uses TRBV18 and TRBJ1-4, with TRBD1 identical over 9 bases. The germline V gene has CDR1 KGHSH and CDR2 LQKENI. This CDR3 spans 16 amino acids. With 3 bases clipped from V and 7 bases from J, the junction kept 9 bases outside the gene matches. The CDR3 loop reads CASSPIQGARVEKLFF. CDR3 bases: TGTGCCAGCTCACCTATACAGGGGGCGCGGGTTGAAAAACTGTTTTTT.

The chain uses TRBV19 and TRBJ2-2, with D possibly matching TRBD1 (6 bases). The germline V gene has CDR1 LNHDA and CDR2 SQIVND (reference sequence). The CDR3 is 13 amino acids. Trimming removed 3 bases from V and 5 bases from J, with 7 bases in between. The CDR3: CASSIQGTGELFF. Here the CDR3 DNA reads TGTGCCAGTAGTATTCAGGGGACCGGGGAGCTGTTTTTT.

DNA for the CDR3: TGTGCCAGCAGCAAGGGACTAGCTGCCGGGGAGCTGTTTTTT. This encodes CASSKGLAAGELFF. The V and J genes are TRBV6-5 and TRBJ2-2; 9 bases agree with TRBD2. This CDR3 region has 14 residues. The V and J ends lost 6 bases and 6 bases, in that order; junction bases with no gene match: 5. The germline CDR1 and CDR2 sequences are MNHEY and SVGAGI.

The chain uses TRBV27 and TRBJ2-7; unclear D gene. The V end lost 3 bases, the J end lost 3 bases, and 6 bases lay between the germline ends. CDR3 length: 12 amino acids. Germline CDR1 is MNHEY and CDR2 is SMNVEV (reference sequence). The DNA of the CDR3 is TGTGCCAGCAGTTTTCTAGGCTACGAGCAGTACTTC. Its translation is CASSFLGYEQYF.

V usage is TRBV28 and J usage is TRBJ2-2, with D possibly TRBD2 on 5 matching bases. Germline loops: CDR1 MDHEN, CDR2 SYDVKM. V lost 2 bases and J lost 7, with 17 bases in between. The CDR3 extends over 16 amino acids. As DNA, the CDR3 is TGTGCCAGCAGTTTAAACCCATTGAGAGGGAACGGGGAGCTGTTTTTT. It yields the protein CASSLNPLRGNGELFF.

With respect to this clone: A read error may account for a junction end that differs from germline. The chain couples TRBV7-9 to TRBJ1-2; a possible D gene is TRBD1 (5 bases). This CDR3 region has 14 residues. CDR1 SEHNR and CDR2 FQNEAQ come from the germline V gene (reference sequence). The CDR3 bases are TGTTCCAGCAGCTTAGCTCAGGGTGCGGATGGCTACACCTTC. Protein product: CSSSLAQGADGYTF.

The chain's CDR3 is CASRLGETGNQFF. CDR3 nucleotides: TGTGCCAGCAGATTAGGCGAAACAGGCAATCAGTTCTTC. V usage is TRBV6-6 and J usage is TRBJ2-1, with D possibly being TRBD1 (5 bases). V gave up 6 bases and J gave up 13 bases, with 19 bases separating them. The CDR3 has 13 residues. Germline CDR1 is MNHNY and CDR2 is SVGAGI (reference sequence).

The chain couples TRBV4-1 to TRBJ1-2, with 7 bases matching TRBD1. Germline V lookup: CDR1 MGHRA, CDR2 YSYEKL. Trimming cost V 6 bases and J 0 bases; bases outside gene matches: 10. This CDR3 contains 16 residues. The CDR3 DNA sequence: TGCGCCAGCAGATACGACCGGGACAGCGCTAACTATGGCTACACCTTC. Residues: CASRYDRDSANYGYTF.

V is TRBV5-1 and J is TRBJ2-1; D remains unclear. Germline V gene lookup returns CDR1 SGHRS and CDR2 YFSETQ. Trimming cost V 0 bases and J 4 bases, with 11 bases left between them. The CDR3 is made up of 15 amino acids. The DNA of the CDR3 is TGCGCCAGCAGCTTGGAACAGCCTCGGTACAATGAGCAGTTCTTC. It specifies CASSLEQPRYNEQFF.

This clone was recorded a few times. The CDR3 sequence is CAIMGQPTYEQYF. DNA of the CDR3: TGTGCCATCATGGGCCAGCCTACCTACGAGCAGTACTTC. The genes are TRBV10-3 and TRBJ2-7; D not certain. This CDR3 has 13 residues. Between the trimmed V and J ends, which lost 7 bases and 2 bases, there was a span of 12 bases. Germline V gene sequence: CDR1 ENHRY, CDR2 SYGVKD.

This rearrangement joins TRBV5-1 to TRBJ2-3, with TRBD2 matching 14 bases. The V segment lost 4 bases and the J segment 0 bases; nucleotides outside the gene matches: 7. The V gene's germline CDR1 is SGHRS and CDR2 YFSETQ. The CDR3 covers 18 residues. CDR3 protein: CASSPGTSGRTSTDTQYF. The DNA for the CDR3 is TGCGCCAGCAGCCCCGGGACTAGCGGGAGAACTAGCACAGATACGCAGTATTTT.

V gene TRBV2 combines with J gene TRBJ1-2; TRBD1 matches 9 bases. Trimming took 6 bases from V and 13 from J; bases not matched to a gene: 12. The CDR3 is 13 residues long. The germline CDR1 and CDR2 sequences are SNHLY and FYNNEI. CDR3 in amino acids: CASSRGTGSMGTF. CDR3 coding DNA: TGTGCCAGCAGCCGGGGGACAGGGTCGATGGGCACCTTC.

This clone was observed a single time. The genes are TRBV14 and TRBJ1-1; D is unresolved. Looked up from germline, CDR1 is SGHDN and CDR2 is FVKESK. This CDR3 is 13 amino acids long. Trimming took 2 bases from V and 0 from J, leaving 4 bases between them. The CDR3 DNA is TGTGCCAGCAGCCAATCCGTGAACACTGAAGCTTTCTTT. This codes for CASSQSVNTEAFF.

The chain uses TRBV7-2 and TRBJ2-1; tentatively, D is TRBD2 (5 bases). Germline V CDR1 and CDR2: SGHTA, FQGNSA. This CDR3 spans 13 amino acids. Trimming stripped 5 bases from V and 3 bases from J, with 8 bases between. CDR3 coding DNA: TGTGCCAGCAGCCGAACTAGCTACAATGAGCAGTTCTTC. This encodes CASSRTSYNEQFF.

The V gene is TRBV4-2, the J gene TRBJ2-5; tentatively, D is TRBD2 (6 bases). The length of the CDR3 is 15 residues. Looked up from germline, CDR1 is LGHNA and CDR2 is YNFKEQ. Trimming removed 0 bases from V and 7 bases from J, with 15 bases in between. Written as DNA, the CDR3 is TGTGCCAGCAGCCAAGAGGGCAATAGAGCGGGGACCCAGTACTTC. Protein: CASSQEGNRAGTQYF.

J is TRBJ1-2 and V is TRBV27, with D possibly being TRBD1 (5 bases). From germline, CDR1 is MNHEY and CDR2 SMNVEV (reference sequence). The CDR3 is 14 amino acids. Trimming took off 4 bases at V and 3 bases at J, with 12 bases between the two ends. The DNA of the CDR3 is TGTGCCAGCAGTTCCAACAGGATCGACTATGGCTACACCTTC. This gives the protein CASSSNRIDYGYTF.

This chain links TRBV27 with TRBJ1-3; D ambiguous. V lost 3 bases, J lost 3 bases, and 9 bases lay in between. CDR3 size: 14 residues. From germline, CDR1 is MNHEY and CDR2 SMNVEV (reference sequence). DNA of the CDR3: TGTGCCAGCAGTTTCGCTGGCTTTGGAAACACCATATATTTT. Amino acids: CASSFAGFGNTIYF.

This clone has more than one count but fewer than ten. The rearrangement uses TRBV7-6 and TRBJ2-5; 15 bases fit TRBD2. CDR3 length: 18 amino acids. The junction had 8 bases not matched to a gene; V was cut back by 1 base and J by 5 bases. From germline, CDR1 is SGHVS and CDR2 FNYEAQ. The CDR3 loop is CASSLGTSGRAPRETQYF. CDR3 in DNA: TGTGCCAGCAGCTTAGGGACTAGCGGGAGGGCCCCGAGGGAGACCCAGTACTTC.

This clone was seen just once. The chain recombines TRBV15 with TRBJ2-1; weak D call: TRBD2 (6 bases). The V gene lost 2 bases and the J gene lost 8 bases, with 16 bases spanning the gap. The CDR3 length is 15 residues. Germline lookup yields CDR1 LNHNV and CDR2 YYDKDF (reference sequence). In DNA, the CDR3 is TGTGCCACCAGCAGAACCCTAGCGTGGGCCCATGAGCAGTTCTTC. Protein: CATSRTLAWAHEQFF.

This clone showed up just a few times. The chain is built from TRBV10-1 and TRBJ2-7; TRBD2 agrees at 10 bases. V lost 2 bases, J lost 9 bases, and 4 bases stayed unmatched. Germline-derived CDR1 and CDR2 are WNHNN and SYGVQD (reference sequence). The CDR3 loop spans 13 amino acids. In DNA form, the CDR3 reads TGCGCCAGCAGTGAGACCTTAGCGGGAGGGCAGTACTTC. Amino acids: CASSETLAGGQYF.

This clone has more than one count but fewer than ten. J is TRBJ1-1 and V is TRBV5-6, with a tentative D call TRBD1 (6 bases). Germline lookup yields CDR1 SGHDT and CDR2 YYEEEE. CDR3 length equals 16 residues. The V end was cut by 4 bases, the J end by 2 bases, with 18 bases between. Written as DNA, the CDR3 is TGTGCCAGCAGCCTCGCAGGGGTGGGGGAAAACACTGAAGCTTTCTTT. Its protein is CASSLAGVGENTEAFF.

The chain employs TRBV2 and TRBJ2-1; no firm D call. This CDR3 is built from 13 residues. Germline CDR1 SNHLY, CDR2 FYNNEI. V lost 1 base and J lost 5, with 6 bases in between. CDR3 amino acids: CASSEDTNNEQFF. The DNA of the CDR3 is TGTGCCAGCAGTGAAGACACTAACAATGAGCAGTTCTTC.